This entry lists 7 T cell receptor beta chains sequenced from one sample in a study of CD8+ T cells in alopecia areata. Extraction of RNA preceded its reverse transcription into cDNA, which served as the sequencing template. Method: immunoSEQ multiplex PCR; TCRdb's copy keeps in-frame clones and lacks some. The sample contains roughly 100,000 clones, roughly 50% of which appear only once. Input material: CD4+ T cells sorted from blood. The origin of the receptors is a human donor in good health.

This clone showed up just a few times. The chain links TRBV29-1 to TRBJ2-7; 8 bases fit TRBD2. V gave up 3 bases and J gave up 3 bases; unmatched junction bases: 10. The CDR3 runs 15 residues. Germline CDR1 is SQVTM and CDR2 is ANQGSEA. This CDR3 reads CSVDRRGANFYEQYF. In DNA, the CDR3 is TGCAGCGTTGATCGGCGGGGGGCCAACTTCTACGAGCAGTACTTC.

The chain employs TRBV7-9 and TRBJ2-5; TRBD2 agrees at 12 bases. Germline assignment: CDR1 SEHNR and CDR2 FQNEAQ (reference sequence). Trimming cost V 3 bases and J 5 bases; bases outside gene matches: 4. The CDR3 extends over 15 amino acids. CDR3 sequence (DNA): TGTGCCAGCAGCTTGGTCGGACTAGCGGGGGAGACCCAGTACTTC. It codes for CASSLVGLAGETQYF.

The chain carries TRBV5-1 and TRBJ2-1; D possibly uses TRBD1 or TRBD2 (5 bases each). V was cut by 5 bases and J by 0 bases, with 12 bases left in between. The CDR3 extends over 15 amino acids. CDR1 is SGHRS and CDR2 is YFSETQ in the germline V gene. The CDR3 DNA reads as TGCGCCAGCAGTGGGGGACGTAGCTCCTACAATGAGCAGTTCTTC. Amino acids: CASSGGRSSYNEQFF.

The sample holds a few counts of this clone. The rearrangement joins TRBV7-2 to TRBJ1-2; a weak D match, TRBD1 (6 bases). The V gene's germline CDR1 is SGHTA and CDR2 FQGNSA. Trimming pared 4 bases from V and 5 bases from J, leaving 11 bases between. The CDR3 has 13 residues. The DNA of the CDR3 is TGTGCCAGCAGCTCCAGAGGGGGATATGGCTACACCTTC. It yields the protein CASSSRGGYGYTF.

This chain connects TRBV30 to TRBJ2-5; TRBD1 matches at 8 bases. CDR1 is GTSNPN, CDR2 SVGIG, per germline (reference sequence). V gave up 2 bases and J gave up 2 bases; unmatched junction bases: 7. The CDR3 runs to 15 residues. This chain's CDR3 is CAWSKSGTGQETQYF. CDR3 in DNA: TGTGCCTGGAGTAAATCCGGGACAGGACAAGAGACCCAGTACTTC.

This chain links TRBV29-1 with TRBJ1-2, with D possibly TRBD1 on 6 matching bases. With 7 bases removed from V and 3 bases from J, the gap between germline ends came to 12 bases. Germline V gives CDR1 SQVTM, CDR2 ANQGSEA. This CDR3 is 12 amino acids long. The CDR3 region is CSARAGDYGYTF. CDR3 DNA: TGCAGCGCCCGAGCAGGGGACTATGGCTACACCTTC.

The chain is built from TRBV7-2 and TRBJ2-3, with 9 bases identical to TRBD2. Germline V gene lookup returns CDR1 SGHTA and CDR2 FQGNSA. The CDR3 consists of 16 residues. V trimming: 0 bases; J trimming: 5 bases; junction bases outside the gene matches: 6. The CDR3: CASSLASGGWRDTQYF. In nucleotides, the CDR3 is TGTGCCAGCAGCTTAGCTAGCGGGGGTTGGCGAGATACGCAGTATTTT.